This T cell receptor (beta chain) came from a study of vaccination effects on CD4 cells after COVID-19. Germline assignment: CDR1 SGHTA and CDR2 FQGNSA. Trimming cost V 5 bases and J 5 bases; bases outside gene matches: 6. The CDR3 consists of 14 residues. Expansion with viral peptide pools was applied to antigen-specific CD4+ T cells by the ViraFEST assay prior to sequencing. Subsequent to roughly 9 days of culture, CD4+ T cells were isolated. Profiling relied on immunoSEQ multiplex PCR, and the TCRdb table lists in-frame clones only, not all of them. Of 30,000 or so clones in the sample, roughly two thirds were seen once. Concerning this clone: The antigen is undetermined.

This sequence was found in a human donor who received a COVID-19 vaccine. The specimen comprised CD4+ T cells from PBMCs cultured with HCoV-229E spike peptides, sampled before COVID-19 vaccination. The rearrangement uses TRBV7-2 and TRBJ2-5, with 9 nucleotides matching TRBD1. The CDR3 protein is CASSPIQGAETQYF. As DNA, the CDR3 is TGTGCCAGCAGCCCAATACAGGGGGCGGAGACCCAGTACTTC.